A selection of T cell receptor beta chains follows, all from one sample in a study of tumor-infiltrating lymphocytes in primary liver carcinoma. TCRdb reprocessed the multiplex PCR reads via MiXCR and lists one record per CDR3 protein. The sample yields 310,000 or so distinct CDR3 sequences, approximately 58% seen once. Sequencing input: peripheral blood. The receptors originated from a woman under 40 with primary liver carcinoma and hepatitis B virus infection. The CDR3 runs from the conserved cysteine through the conserved F or W. A D gene is named only where the DNA matches it firmly. Clone size appears in some rows only: once, few, many, or a class for an expanded clone.

v_gene: TRBV28
d_gene: NA
abundance: once
j_gene: TRBJ1-1
CDR3aa: CASSPGGSSTEAFF
CDR3nt: TGTGCCAGCAGTCCTGGGGGGTCGAGCACTGAAGCTTTCTTT

v_gene: TRBV29-1
d_gene: NA
abundance: many
j_gene: TRBJ1-1
CDR3aa: CSVRADMNTEAFF
CDR3nt: TGCAGCGTTCGGGCGGACATGAACACTGAAGCTTTCTTT

v_gene: TRBV25-1
d_gene: NA
abundance: NA
j_gene: TRBJ2-2
CDR3aa: CARTIGGRTGELLF
CDR3nt: TGTGCCAGGACCATAGGTGGGAGAACCGGGGAGCTGTTATTT

v_gene: TRBV11-2
d_gene: TRBD2
abundance: NA
j_gene: TRBJ2-5
CDR3aa: CASSLRTSGSRETQYF
CDR3nt: TGTGCCAGCAGCTTAAGGACTAGCGGGAGTCGGGAGACCCAGTACTTC

v_gene: TRBV6-1
d_gene: NA
abundance: few
j_gene: TRBJ1-4
CDR3aa: CASMRFGTSEEKLFF
CDR3nt: TGTGCCAGCATGAGGTTCGGGACTTCGGAAGAAAAACTGTTTTTT

v_gene: TRBV20-1
d_gene: TRBD1
abundance: NA
j_gene: TRBJ1-6
CDR3aa: CSAKTGQGNSPLHF
CDR3nt: TGCAGTGCTAAGACCGGACAGGGTAATTCACCCCTCCACTTT

v_gene: TRBV4-1
d_gene: NA
abundance: many
j_gene: TRBJ2-7
CDR3aa: CASSQALQGYEQYF
CDR3nt: TGCGCCAGCAGCCAAGCCCTACAGGGCTACGAGCAGTACTTC

v_gene: TRBV5-4
d_gene: NA
abundance: NA
j_gene: TRBJ2-2
CDR3aa: CASSWMHANTGELFF
CDR3nt: TGTGCCAGCAGCTGGATGCATGCGAACACCGGGGAGCTGTTTTTT

v_gene: TRBV4-2
d_gene: NA
abundance: once
j_gene: TRBJ1-5
CDR3aa: CASSQEGRPSQPPHF
CDR3nt: TGTGCCAGCAGCCAAGAAGGGCGGCCAAGTCAGCCCCCGCATTTT

v_gene: TRBV6-2/TRBV6-3
d_gene: NA
abundance: NA
j_gene: TRBJ2-4
CDR3aa: CASSYTESIQYF
CDR3nt: TGTGCCAGCAGTTACACTGAAAGCATTCAGTACTTC

v_gene: TRBV6-1
d_gene: TRBD2
abundance: few
j_gene: TRBJ2-1
CDR3aa: CASTRPDGGGPGYEQFF
CDR3nt: TGTGCCAGCACCCGCCCGGACGGGGGAGGGCCAGGTTATGAGCAGTTCTTC

v_gene: TRBV12-3/TRBV12-4
d_gene: NA
abundance: many
j_gene: TRBJ1-1
CDR3aa: CASTVTRSEAFF
CDR3nt: TGTGCCAGCACCGTGACAAGGTCTGAAGCTTTCTTT

v_gene: TRBV5-4
d_gene: TRBD1
abundance: NA
j_gene: TRBJ2-5
CDR3aa: CVSSLGDREKETQYF
CDR3nt: TGTGTCAGCAGCTTGGGGGACAGGGAGAAAGAGACCCAGTACTTC

v_gene: TRBV28
d_gene: NA
abundance: few
j_gene: TRBJ2-5
CDR3aa: CATFMAGTPKETQYF
CDR3nt: TGTGCCACCTTCATGGCCGGGACACCTAAAGAGACCCAGTACTTC

v_gene: TRBV5-4
d_gene: NA
abundance: NA
j_gene: TRBJ2-2
CDR3aa: CASNLRASTGELFF
CDR3nt: TGTGCCAGCAACTTAAGGGCATCGACCGGGGAGCTGTTTTTT

v_gene: TRBV6-1
d_gene: NA
abundance: once
j_gene: TRBJ1-2
CDR3aa: CASSDALGHHGYTF
CDR3nt: TGTGCCAGCAGTGACGCCTTGGGACACCATGGCTACACCTTC

v_gene: TRBV11-1
d_gene: NA
abundance: NA
j_gene: TRBJ2-2
CDR3aa: CASSLDGPESGTGELFF
CDR3nt: TGTGCCAGCAGCCTCGACGGTCCCGAGAGTGGCACCGGGGAGCTGTTTTTT

v_gene: TRBV5-6
d_gene: TRBD1
abundance: NA
j_gene: TRBJ2-5
CDR3aa: CASSWTGTEQETQYF
CDR3nt: TGTGCCAGCAGCTGGACGGGGACAGAACAAGAGACCCAGTACTTC

v_gene: TRBV5-6
d_gene: NA
abundance: NA
j_gene: TRBJ2-3
CDR3aa: CASSLRKGAGQPQYF
CDR3nt: TGTGCCAGCAGCTTGAGGAAGGGAGCGGGACAGCCCCAGTATTTT

v_gene: TRBV11-2
d_gene: NA
abundance: NA
j_gene: TRBJ2-2
CDR3aa: CASSLCIPTGELFF
CDR3nt: TGTGCCAGCAGCTTGTGTATTCCCACCGGGGAGCTGTTTTTT

v_gene: TRBV28
d_gene: TRBD2
abundance: NA
j_gene: TRBJ2-3
CDR3aa: CASSLMGLAGTDTQYF
CDR3nt: TGTGCCAGCAGTCTAATGGGACTAGCGGGCACAGATACGCAGTATTTT

v_gene: TRBV29-1
d_gene: TRBD2
abundance: many
j_gene: TRBJ2-2
CDR3aa: CSGTGTSNPGELFF
CDR3nt: TGCAGCGGTACCGGGACTAGTAATCCCGGGGAGCTGTTTTTT